One sample yielded the 6 T cell receptor beta chains listed below, sequenced in a study of cytomegalovirus exposure and HLA in healthy donors. 60 Vbeta and 13 Jbeta primers were used in PCR. Sequencing was performed with immunoSEQ multiplex PCR; in TCRdb, only in-frame clones are kept and a portion is missing. The sample yields about 200,000 clones, roughly 90% seen once. Sequenced: PBMCs. The receptors here all came from a woman in her thirties in good health and CMV-seronegative.

This clone showed up just once. The chain links TRBV27 to TRBJ2-7; the match to TRBD1 covers 7 bases. Unmatched junction bases numbered 4, after V lost 0 bases and J lost 2 bases. The germline V gene encodes CDR1 MNHEY and CDR2 SMNVEV (reference sequence). CDR3 length equals 15 residues. This CDR3 reads CASSLSGDSAYEQYF. The CDR3 DNA reads TGTGCCAGCAGTTTATCGGGGGACAGTGCCTACGAGCAGTACTTC.

The rearrangement joins TRBV2 to TRBJ1-1, with 9 bases lining up with TRBD1. The CDR3 is 16 residues long. The junction had 13 bases not matched to a gene; V was cut back by 10 bases and J by 1 base. Germline-derived CDR1 and CDR2 are SNHLY and FYNNEI. CDR3 sequence: CATSPPRQGGNTEAFF. The CDR3, as DNA: TGTGCCACTAGTCCCCCACGACAGGGGGGGAACACTGAAGCTTTCTTT.

The chain uses TRBV29-1 and TRBJ2-7; TRBD1 matches at 10 bases. The V gene's germline CDR1 is SQVTM and CDR2 ANQGSEA. The CDR3 is made up of 12 amino acids. Losses at the gene ends were 5 bases for V and 7 bases for J; bases not matched to a gene: 5. As DNA, the CDR3 is TGCAGCGTTCGACAGGGGGCGGCAGAGCAGTACTTC. This gives the protein CSVRQGAAEQYF.

As concerns this clone: The sample has other DNA sequences that encode this CDR3 too. The V and J genes are TRBV5-1 and TRBJ2-6; tentative D call: TRBD2 (6 bases). This CDR3 region has 15 residues. V was shortened by 5 bases and J by 1 base, with 10 bases between the two germline ends. Germline assignment: CDR1 SGHRS and CDR2 YFSETQ. The CDR3 nucleotides read TGCGCCAGCAGTCTCGGGGGATCTGGGGCCAACGTCCTGACTTTC. It encodes CASSLGGSGANVLTF.

The chain links TRBV7-2 to TRBJ2-5; 12 bases match TRBD2. Germline V gene sequence: CDR1 SGHTA, CDR2 FQGNSA. The CDR3 loop spans 15 amino acids. V shed 5 bases, J shed 4 bases, and the junction held 5 bases outside the gene matches. The CDR3: CASSQEGLAGETQYF. DNA for the CDR3: TGTGCCAGCAGCCAAGAGGGACTAGCGGGAGAGACCCAGTACTTC.

The chain joins TRBV27 to TRBJ2-7, with 10 positions matching TRBD1. The CDR3 is 16 amino acids. Unmatched junction bases numbered 10, after V lost 3 bases and J lost 5 bases. Germline CDR1 and CDR2: MNHEY and SMNVEV (reference sequence). As DNA, the CDR3 is TGTGCCAGCAGTTTGGGGGGTCCCGGGACAGGGGACGAGCAGTACTTC. Its translation: CASSLGGPGTGDEQYF.